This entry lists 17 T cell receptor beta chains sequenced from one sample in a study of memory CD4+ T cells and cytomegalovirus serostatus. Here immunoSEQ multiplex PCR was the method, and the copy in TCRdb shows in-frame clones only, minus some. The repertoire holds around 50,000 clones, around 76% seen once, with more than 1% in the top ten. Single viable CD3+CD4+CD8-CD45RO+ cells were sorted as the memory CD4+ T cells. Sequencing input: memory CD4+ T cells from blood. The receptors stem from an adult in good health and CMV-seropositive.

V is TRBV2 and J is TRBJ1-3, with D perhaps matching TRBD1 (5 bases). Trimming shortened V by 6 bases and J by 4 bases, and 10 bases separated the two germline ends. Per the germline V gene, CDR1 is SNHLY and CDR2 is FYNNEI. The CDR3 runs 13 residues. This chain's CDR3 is CASSGTPGNTIYF. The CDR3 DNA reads TGTGCCAGCAGCGGGACGCCCGGAAACACCATATATTTT.

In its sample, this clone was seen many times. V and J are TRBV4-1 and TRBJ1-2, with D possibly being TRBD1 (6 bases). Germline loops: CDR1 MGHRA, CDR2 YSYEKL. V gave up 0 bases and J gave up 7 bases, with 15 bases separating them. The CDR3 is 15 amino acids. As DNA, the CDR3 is TGCGCCAGCAGCCAAGATATACAGGGAGATGGTGGCTACACCTTC. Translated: CASSQDIQGDGGYTF.

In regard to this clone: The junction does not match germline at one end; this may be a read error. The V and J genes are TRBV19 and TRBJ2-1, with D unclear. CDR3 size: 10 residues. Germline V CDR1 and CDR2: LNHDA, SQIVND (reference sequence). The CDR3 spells CATHYDEQFF. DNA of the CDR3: TGTGCCACTCACTACGATGAGCAGTTCTTC.

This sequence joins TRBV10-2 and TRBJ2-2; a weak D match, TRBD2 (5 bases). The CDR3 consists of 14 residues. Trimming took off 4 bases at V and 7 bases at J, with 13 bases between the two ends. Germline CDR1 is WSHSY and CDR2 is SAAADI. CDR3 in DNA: TGCGCCAGCAGTGCCGGGGATCATGGCGGGGAGCTGTTTTTT. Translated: CASSAGDHGGELFF.

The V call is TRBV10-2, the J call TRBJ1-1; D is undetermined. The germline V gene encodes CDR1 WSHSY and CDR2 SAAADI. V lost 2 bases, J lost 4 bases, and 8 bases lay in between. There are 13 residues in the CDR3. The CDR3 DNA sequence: TGCGCCAGCAGTGAGGGGCAGCTCACTGAAGCTTTCTTT. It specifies CASSEGQLTEAFF.

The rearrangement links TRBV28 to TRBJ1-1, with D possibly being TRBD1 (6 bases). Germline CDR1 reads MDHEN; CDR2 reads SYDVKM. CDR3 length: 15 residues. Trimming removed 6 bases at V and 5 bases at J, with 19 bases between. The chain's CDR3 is CASSPGGAWTTEAFF. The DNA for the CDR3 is TGTGCCAGCAGCCCCGGGGGCGCGTGGACAACTGAAGCTTTCTTT.

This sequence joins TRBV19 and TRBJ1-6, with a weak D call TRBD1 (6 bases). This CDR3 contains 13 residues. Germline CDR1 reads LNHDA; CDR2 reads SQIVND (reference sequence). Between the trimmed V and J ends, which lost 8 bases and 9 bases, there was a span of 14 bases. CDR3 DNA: TGTGCCAGTCAACAGGGTAGGAGTTCACCCCTCCACTTT. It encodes CASQQGRSSPLHF.

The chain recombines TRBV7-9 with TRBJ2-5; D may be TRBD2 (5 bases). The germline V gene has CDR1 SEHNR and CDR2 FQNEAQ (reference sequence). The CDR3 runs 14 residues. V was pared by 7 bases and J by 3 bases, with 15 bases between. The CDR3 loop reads CASTHREREETQYF. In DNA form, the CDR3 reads TGTGCCAGCACCCACAGAGAGAGGGAAGAGACCCAGTACTTC.

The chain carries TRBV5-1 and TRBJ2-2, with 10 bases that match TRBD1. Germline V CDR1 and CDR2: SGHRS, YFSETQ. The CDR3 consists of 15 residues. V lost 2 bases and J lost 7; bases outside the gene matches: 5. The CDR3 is CASSFDRGPDGELFF. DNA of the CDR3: TGCGCCAGCAGCTTTGACAGGGGGCCTGACGGGGAGCTGTTTTTT.

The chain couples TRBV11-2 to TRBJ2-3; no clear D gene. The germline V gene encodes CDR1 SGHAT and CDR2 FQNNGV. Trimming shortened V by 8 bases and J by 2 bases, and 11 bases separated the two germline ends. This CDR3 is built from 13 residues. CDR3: CASRNGDTDTQYF. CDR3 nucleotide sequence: TGTGCCAGCCGAAACGGAGACACAGATACGCAGTATTTT.

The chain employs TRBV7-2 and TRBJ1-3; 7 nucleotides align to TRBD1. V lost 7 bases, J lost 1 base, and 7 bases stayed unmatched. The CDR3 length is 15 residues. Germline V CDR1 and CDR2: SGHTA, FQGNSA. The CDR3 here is CASKPGQSSGNTIYF. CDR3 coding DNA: TGTGCCAGCAAGCCGGGACAGAGTTCTGGAAACACCATATATTTT.

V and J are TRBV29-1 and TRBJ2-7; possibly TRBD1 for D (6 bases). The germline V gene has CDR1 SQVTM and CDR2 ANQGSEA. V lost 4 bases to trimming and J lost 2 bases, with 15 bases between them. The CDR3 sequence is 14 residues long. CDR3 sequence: CSVATRDIPYEQYF. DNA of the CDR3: TGCAGCGTTGCGACCCGGGACATCCCCTACGAGCAGTACTTC.

CDR3 sequence: CASSPGLAELGNEQFF. In DNA form, the CDR3 reads TGCGCCAGCAGCCCCGGTTTAGCTGAGCTGGGGAATGAGCAGTTCTTC. The V and J genes are TRBV5-1 and TRBJ2-1; no clear D. The V and J ends lost 4 bases and 7 bases respectively, with 21 bases between them. The CDR3 loop spans 16 amino acids. Germline V gene lookup returns CDR1 SGHRS and CDR2 YFSETQ.

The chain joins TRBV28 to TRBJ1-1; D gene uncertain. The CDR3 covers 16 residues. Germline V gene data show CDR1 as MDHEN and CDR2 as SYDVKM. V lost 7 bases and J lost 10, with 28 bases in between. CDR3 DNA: TGTGCCAGCACCGTGATTTGGGGAGGTGACGAGGGTGGAGCTTTCTTT. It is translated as CASTVIWGGDEGGAFF.

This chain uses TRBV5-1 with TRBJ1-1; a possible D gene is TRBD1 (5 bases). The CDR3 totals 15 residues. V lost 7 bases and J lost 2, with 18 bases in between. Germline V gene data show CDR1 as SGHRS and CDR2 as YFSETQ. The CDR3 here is CASGTTSSANTEAFF. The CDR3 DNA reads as TGCGCCAGCGGGACTACGAGCTCTGCAAACACTGAAGCTTTCTTT. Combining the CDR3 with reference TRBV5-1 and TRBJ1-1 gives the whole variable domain KAGVTQTPRYLIKTRGQQVTLSCSPISGHRSVSWYQQTPGQGLQFLFEYFSETQRNKGNFPGRFSGRQFSNSRSEMNVSTLELGDSALYLCASGTTSSANTEAFFGQGTRLTVV.

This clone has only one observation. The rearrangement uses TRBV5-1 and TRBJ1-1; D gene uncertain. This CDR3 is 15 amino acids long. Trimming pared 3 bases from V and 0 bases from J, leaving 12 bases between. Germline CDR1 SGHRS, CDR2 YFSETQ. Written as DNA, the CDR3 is TGCGCCAGCAGCTCTGTGAGCCTAATGAACACTGAAGCTTTCTTT. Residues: CASSSVSLMNTEAFF.

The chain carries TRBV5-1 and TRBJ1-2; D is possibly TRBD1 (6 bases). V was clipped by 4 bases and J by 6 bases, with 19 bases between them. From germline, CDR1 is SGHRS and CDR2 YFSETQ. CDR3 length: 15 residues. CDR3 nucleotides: TGCGCCAGCAGCCCCACGGTCAGGGGAAGAGATGGCTACACCTTC. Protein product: CASSPTVRGRDGYTF.